These 18 T cell receptor beta chains originate from one sample sequenced in a study of blood T cell repertoires in COVID-19. TCRdb's table, derived via immunoSEQ multiplex PCR, lists solely in-frame clones and lacks some. This sample carries 400,000 or so clones, 80% to 95% of them seen once, and the ten largest clones take less than 0.75%. Source material: PBMCs or T cells enriched from blood (not recorded which). The source of these receptors is a man aged 18 to 29 who had recovered from COVID-19.

This clone showed up just once. The chain links TRBV5-5 to TRBJ1-1; D unclear. Germline V gene sequence: CDR1 SGHKS, CDR2 YYEKEE (reference sequence). The CDR3 is 14 residues long. The V end was cut by 0 bases, the J end by 1 base, with 7 bases between. CDR3 coding DNA: TGTGCCAGCAGCTTGGTGGGAGCGAACACTGAAGCTTTCTTT. Residues: CASSLVGANTEAFF.

This chain joins TRBV2 and TRBJ2-1, with a tentative D call TRBD1 (5 bases). CDR1 and CDR2 (germline): SNHLY, FYNNEI. The germline V and J ends were trimmed by 7 bases and 2 bases, with 12 bases remaining between them. The CDR3 has 14 amino acids. The CDR3 region has the DNA TGTGCCAGCAATACTCAGGGTCCCTACAATGAGCAGTTCTTC. This codes for CASNTQGPYNEQFF.

This chain joins TRBV5-1 and TRBJ2-3; 7 nucleotides align to TRBD2. The CDR3 is made up of 15 amino acids. Germline assignment: CDR1 SGHRS and CDR2 YFSETQ. V lost 1 base, J lost 1 base, and 3 bases stayed unmatched. As DNA, the CDR3 is TGCGCCAGCAGCTTGCGGGGGGTTGGCACAGATACGCAGTATTTT. The encoded protein is CASSLRGVGTDTQYF. The variable domain in full, completed from reference TRBV5-1 and TRBJ2-3, reads KAGVTQTPRYLIKTRGQQVTLSCSPISGHRSVSWYQQTPGQGLQFLFEYFSETQRNKGNFPGRFSGRQFSNSRSEMNVSTLELGDSALYLCASSLRGVGTDTQYFGPGTRLTVL.

V usage is TRBV10-3 and J usage is TRBJ1-5; 7 nucleotides align to TRBD1. The V segment lost 10 bases and the J segment 4 bases; nucleotides outside the gene matches: 10. Germline CDR1 is ENHRY and CDR2 is SYGVKD. The CDR3 runs to 14 residues. This chain's CDR3 is CATAEGAGNQPQHF. The CDR3 coding sequence is TGTGCCACCGCGGAGGGGGCAGGGAATCAGCCCCAGCATTTT.

The rearrangement joins TRBV7-6 to TRBJ2-1, with 10 bases aligning to TRBD2. Germline values: CDR1 SGHVS, CDR2 FNYEAQ. The CDR3 consists of 15 residues. V was pared by 3 bases and J by 6 bases, with 5 bases of the junction left unmatched. CDR3 nucleotide sequence: TGTGCCAGCAGCTTCTTAGCGGGAGGTCCCAATGAGCAGTTCTTC. Amino acid sequence: CASSFLAGGPNEQFF.

This clone was detected only once. The chain is built from TRBV18 and TRBJ2-6; TRBD2 matches at 7 bases. V gave up 6 bases and J gave up 4 bases; unmatched junction bases: 9. The CDR3 extends over 16 amino acids. CDR1 KGHSH and CDR2 LQKENI come from the germline V gene. The CDR3: CASSPGRGEGANVLTF. DNA for the CDR3: TGTGCCAGCTCCCCGGGGAGGGGCGAGGGGGCCAACGTCCTGACTTTC.

The chain couples TRBV5-6 to TRBJ2-2; 7 nucleotides line up with TRBD1. The length of the CDR3 is 16 residues. V dropped 5 bases and J dropped 2; count of bases not matched to a gene: 9. In germline, CDR1 is SGHDT, CDR2 YYEEEE. CDR3 region: CASSTGAWANTGELFF. The CDR3 DNA is TGTGCCAGCAGTACAGGGGCGTGGGCCAACACCGGGGAGCTGTTTTTT.

This clone came up a few times. The chain carries TRBV19 and TRBJ1-5; the match to TRBD1 covers 8 bases. The CDR3 has 16 amino acids. Germline loops: CDR1 LNHDA, CDR2 SQIVND (reference sequence). Germline trimming cut 7 bases from V and 7 bases from J; bases unmatched to any gene: 15. CDR3 sequence reads: CASTRIHDRGGQPQHF. CDR3 nucleotide sequence: TGTGCCAGTACCCGGATTCATGACAGGGGCGGCCAGCCCCAGCATTTT.

The chain combines TRBV2 with TRBJ2-6; D remains unclear. The CDR3 sequence is 16 residues long. V lost 8 bases to trimming and J lost 2 bases, with 16 bases between them. CDR1 is SNHLY and CDR2 is FYNNEI in the germline V gene. The CDR3 DNA sequence: TGTGCCAGCGAAGAGGCCCCAGTACCTGGGGCCAACGTCCTGACTTTC. Translation: CASEEAPVPGANVLTF.

The chain joins TRBV2 to TRBJ2-5; 9 bases agree with TRBD2. The length of the CDR3 is 13 residues. CDR1 is SNHLY and CDR2 is FYNNEI in the germline V gene. Trimming cost V 6 bases and J 5 bases; bases outside gene matches: 4. The CDR3 nucleotides read TGTGCCAGCAGGATAGCGGGAGCGGAGACCCAGTACTTC. Translated: CASRIAGAETQYF.

The chain has TRBV18 and TRBJ1-1; no reliable D call. This CDR3 is 13 amino acids long. Trimming removed 7 bases at V and 3 bases at J, with 12 bases between. CDR1 and CDR2 (germline): KGHSH, LQKENI. The CDR3 is CASCPTSYTEAFF. The CDR3 DNA is TGTGCCAGCTGTCCGACATCCTACACTGAAGCTTTCTTT.

This clone was observed a handful of times. CDR3 sequence: CASSSITVGELFF. In DNA form, the CDR3 reads TGTGCCAGCAGCTCCATTACGGTCGGGGAGCTGTTTTTT. The chain combines TRBV11-2 with TRBJ2-2; D is unresolved. The V gene lost 4 bases and the J gene lost 7 bases, with 10 bases spanning the gap. Per germline, CDR1 SGHAT and CDR2 FQNNGV. This CDR3 has 13 amino acids.

The CDR3 DNA reads TGTGCCAGCAGTCACCCTCCCACCGGGACAGGCAACTACAATGAGCAGTTCTTC. Translating it yields CASSHPPTGTGNYNEQFF. The rearrangement uses TRBV7-9 and TRBJ2-1; TRBD1 matches at 8 bases. Germline CDR1 SEHNR, CDR2 FQNEAQ (reference sequence). The CDR3 consists of 18 residues. The J segment lost 3 bases and the V segment lost 6 bases, leaving 16 bases of the junction unmatched.

The rearrangement uses TRBV24-1 and TRBJ1-2; D perhaps matches TRBD1 (5 bases). Trimming removed 4 bases at V and 8 bases at J, with 13 bases between. The CDR3 is made up of 13 amino acids. CDR1 KGHDR and CDR2 SFDVKD come from the germline V gene. CDR3 protein: CATSDLDSSGYTF. As DNA, the CDR3 is TGTGCCACCAGTGACCTTGACAGTAGCGGCTACACCTTC.

Note on this clone: The same CDR3 arises from other DNA sequences in this sample as well. The chain carries TRBV9 and TRBJ2-7; 8 bases match TRBD1. CDR3 length: 15 residues. CDR1 and CDR2 from the germline V gene are SGDLS and YYNGEE. After removal of 2 bases from V and 2 bases from J, the junction contained 6 bases not matched to a gene. CDR3 sequence reads: CASSVSGTGAYEQYF. CDR3 sequence (DNA): TGTGCCAGCAGCGTTTCCGGGACAGGTGCCTACGAGCAGTACTTC.

This chain uses TRBV7-9 with TRBJ2-1; TRBD1 matches 9 bases. Germline V gene data show CDR1 as SEHNR and CDR2 as FQNEAQ (reference sequence). V gave up 5 bases and J gave up 7 bases; unmatched junction bases: 6. The CDR3 has 14 residues. The CDR3 region has the DNA TGTGCCAGCAGCCCACGGGACAGGGTGAATGAGCAGTTCTTC. This translates into CASSPRDRVNEQFF.

J is TRBJ1-2 and V is TRBV6-2 or TRBV6-3; D is perhaps TRBD1 (6 bases). This CDR3 region has 14 residues. The ends were cut back, 2 bases at V and 4 bases at J, with 11 bases in the middle. Germline values: CDR1 MNHEY, CDR2 SVGEGT. CDR3 residues: CASSYVRGAYGYTF. For the CDR3, the DNA is TGTGCCAGCAGTTACGTCAGGGGCGCCTATGGCTACACCTTC.

In this sample, this clone turned up once. This sequence joins TRBV10-2 and TRBJ1-4; D not certain. This CDR3 has 15 amino acids. Trimming shortened V by 5 bases and J by 0 bases, and 10 bases separated the two germline ends. From germline, CDR1 is WSHSY and CDR2 SAAADI. Written as DNA, the CDR3 is TGCGCCAGCAGTTTCCAACATACAACTAATGAAAAACTGTTTTTT. Its protein is CASSFQHTTNEKLFF.